This paragraph covers one T cell receptor beta chain sequence. This entry belongs to a study of technical replicates of blood from several donors. The length of the CDR3 is 17 residues. Germline V gene lookup returns CDR1 LNHDA and CDR2 SQIVND (reference sequence). V was cut by 5 bases and J by 5 bases, with 23 bases left in between. The table came from immunoSEQ multiplex PCR; TCRdb's copy has only in-frame clones and leaves some out. The sample yields about 93,000 clones, around 96% seen once. The receptor was derived from a human donor in good health. J is TRBJ2-3 and V is TRBV19; maybe TRBD2 (7 bases). The sequenced material came from T cells isolated from PBMCs. CDR3 in DNA: TGTGCCAGTAGTCGACGACCCCGGGGGGCTCTGGAAGATACGCAGTATTTT. Residues: CASSRRPRGALEDTQYF.